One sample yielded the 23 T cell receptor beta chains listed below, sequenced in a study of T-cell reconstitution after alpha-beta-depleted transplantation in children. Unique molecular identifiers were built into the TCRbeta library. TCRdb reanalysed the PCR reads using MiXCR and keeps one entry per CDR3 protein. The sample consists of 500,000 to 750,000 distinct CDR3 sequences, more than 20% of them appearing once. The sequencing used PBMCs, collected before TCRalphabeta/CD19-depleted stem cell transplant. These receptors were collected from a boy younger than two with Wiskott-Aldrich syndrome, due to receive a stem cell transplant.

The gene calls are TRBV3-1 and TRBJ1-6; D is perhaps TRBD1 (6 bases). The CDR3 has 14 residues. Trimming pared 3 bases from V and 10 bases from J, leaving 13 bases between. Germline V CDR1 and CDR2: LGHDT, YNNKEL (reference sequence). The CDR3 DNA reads TGTGCCAGCAGCCAGACAGGCTTTGGGTCACCCCTCCACTTT. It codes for CASSQTGFGSPLHF.

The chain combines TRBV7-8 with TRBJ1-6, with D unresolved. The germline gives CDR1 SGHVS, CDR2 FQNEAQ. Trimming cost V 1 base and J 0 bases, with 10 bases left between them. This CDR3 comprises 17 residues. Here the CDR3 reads CASSLVSVSSYNSPLHF. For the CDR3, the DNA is TGTGCCAGCAGCTTAGTCAGCGTGAGCTCCTATAATTCACCCCTCCACTTT.

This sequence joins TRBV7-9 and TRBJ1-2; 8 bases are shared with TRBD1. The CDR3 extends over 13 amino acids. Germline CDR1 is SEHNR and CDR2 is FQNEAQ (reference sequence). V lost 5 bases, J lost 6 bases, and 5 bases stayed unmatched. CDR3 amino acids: CASSAQGADGYTF. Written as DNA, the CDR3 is TGTGCCAGCAGCGCTCAGGGGGCGGATGGCTACACCTTC. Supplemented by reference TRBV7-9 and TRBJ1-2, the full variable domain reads DTGVSQNPRHKITKRGQNVTFRCDPISEHNRLYWYRQTLGQGPEFLTYFQNEAQLEKSRLLSDRFSAERPKGSFSTLEIQRTEQGDSAMYLCASSAQGADGYTFGSGTRLTVV.

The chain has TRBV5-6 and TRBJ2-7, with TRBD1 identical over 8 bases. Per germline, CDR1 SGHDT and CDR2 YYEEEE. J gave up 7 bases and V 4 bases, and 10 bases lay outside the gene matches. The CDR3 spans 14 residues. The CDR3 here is CASSPTTGAGEQYF. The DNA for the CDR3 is TGTGCCAGCAGCCCAACGACAGGGGCGGGAGAGCAGTACTTC.

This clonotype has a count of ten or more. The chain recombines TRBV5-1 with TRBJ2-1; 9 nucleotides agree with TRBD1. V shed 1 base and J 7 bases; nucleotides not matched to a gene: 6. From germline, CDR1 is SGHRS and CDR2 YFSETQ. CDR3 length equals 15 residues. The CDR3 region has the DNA TGCGCCAGCAGCTTGATTATGGGACAGGGAAATGAGCAGTTCTTC. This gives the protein CASSLIMGQGNEQFF.

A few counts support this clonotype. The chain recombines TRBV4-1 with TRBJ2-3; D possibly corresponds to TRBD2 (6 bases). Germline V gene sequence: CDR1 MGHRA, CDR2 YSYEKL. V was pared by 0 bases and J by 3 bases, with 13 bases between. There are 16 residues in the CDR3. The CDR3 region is CASSQDNGRETDTQYF. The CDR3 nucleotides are TGCGCCAGCAGCCAAGATAACGGGAGAGAAACAGATACGCAGTATTTT.

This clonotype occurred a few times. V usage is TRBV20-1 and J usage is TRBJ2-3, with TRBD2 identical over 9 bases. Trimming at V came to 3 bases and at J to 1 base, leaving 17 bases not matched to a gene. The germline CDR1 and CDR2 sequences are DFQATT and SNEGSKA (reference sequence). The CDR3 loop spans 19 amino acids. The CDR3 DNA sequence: TGCAGTGCTAGCGTCCATGGTAGCGGGAGAATTCGGGGCACAGATACGCAGTATTTT. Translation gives CSASVHGSGRIRGTDTQYF.

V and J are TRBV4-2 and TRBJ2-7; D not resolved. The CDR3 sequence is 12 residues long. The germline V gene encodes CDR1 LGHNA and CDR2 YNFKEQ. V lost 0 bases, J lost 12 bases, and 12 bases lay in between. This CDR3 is CASSQELGRMYF. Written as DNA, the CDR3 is TGTGCCAGCAGCCAAGAACTCGGCAGGATGTACTTC.

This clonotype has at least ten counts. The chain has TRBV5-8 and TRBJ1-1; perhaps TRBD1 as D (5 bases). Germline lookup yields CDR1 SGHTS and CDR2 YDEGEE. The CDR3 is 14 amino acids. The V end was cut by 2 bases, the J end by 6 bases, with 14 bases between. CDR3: CASSFIDRLSEAFF. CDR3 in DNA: TGTGCCAGCAGCTTTATAGACAGACTGTCTGAAGCTTTCTTT.

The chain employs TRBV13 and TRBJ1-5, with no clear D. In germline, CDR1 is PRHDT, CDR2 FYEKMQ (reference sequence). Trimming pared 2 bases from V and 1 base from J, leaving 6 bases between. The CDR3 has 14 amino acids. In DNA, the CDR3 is TGTGCCAGCAGCTTAAACCCAAGCAATCAGCCCCAGCATTTT. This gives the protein CASSLNPSNQPQHF.

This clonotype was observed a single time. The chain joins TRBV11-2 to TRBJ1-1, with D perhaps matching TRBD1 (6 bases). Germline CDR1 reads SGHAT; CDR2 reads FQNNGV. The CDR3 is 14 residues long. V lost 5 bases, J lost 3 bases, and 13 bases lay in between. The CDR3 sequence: CASSRYRDDTEAFF. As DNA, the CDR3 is TGTGCCAGCAGCAGATACAGGGACGACACTGAAGCTTTCTTT.

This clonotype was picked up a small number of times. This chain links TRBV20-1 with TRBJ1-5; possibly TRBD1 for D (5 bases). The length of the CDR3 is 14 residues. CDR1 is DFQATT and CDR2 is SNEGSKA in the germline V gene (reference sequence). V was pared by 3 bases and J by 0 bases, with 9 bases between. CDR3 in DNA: TGCAGTGCTAGGGGAGGGGCTAGCAATCAGCCCCAGCATTTT. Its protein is CSARGGASNQPQHF.

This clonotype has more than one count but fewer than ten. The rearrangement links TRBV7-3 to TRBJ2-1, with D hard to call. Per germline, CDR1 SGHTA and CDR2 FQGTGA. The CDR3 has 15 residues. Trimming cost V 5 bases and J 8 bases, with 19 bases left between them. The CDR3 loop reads CASSPTGHPVDEQFF. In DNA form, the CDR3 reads TGTGCCAGCAGCCCCACCGGCCATCCCGTGGATGAGCAGTTCTTC.

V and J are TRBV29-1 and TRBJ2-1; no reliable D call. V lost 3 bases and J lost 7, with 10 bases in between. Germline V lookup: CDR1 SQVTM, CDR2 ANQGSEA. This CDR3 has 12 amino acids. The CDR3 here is CSVDWLGNEQFF. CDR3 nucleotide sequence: TGCAGCGTTGACTGGCTCGGTAATGAGCAGTTCTTC.

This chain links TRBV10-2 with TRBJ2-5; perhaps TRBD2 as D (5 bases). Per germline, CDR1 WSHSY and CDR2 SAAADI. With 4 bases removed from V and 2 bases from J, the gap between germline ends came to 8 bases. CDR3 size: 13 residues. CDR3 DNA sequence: TGCGCCAGCAGTGCCGCGGGTCAAGAGACCCAGTACTTC. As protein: CASSAAGQETQYF.

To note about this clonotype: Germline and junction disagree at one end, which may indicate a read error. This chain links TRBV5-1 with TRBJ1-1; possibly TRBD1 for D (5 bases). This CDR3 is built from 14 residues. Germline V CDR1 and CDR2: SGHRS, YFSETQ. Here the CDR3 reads CATSSSGVGTEAFF. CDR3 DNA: TGCGCCACCAGCTCCTCGGGGGTTGGCACTGAAGCTTTCTTT.

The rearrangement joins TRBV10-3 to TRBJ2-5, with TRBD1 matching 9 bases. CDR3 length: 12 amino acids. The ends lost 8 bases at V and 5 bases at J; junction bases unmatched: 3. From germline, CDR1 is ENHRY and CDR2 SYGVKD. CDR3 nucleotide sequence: TGTGCCATCGGAGGGACAGGGGAGACCCAGTACTTC. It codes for CAIGGTGETQYF.

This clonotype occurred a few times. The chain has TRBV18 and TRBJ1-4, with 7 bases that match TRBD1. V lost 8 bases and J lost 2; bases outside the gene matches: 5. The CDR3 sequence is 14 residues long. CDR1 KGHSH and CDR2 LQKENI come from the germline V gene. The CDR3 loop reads CASSRQGTNEKLFF. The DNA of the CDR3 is TGTGCCAGCAGCAGACAGGGCACTAATGAAAAACTGTTTTTT.

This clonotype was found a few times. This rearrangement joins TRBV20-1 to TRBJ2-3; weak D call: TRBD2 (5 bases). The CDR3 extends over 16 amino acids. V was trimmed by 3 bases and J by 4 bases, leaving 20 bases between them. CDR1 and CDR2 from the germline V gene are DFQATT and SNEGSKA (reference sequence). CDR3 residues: CSASRDGVNVADTQYF. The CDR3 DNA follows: TGCAGTGCTAGCCGGGATGGGGTTAATGTCGCAGATACGCAGTATTTT.

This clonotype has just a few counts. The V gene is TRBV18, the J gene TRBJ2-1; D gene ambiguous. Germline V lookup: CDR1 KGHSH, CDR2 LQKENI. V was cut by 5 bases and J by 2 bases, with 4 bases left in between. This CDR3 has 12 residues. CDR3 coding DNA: TGTGCCAGCTCATCGGCCTACAATGAGCAGTTCTTC. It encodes CASSSAYNEQFF.

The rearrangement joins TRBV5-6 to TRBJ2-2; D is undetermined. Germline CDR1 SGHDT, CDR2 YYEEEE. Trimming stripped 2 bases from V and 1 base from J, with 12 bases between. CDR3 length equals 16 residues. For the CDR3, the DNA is TGTGCCAGCAGCTTTACCGGGCCGATGAACACCGGGGAGCTGTTTTTT. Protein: CASSFTGPMNTGELFF.

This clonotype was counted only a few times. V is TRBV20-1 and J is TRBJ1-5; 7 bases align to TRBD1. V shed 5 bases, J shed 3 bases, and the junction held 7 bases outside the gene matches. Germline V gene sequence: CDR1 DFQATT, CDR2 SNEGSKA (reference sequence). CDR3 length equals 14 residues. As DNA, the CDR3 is TGCAGTGCTCCCGATGGGACAGCCAATCAGCCCCAGCATTTT. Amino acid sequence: CSAPDGTANQPQHF.

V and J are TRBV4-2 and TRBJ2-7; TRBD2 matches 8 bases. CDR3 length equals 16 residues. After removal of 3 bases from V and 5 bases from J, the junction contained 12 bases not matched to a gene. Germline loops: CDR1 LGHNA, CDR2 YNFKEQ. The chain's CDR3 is CASSQGFSGSHNEQYF. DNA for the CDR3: TGTGCCAGCAGCCAGGGGTTCAGCGGGAGTCACAACGAGCAGTACTTC.